A single sample gave rise to the 2 T cell receptor beta chains below, sequenced in a study of cytomegalovirus exposure and HLA in healthy donors. The PCR used 60 Vbeta and 13 Jbeta primers. This table comes from immunoSEQ multiplex PCR, and its TCRdb copy is limited to in-frame clones, with some not included. Among about 150,000 clones listed, 75% were seen once. Sequencing input: PBMCs. The receptors here all came from a man in his late teens or twenties in good health and CMV-seropositive.

This rearrangement joins TRBV2 to TRBJ1-3; no definite D call. CDR1 and CDR2 from the germline V gene are SNHLY and FYNNEI. The CDR3 totals 14 residues. V shed 0 bases and J shed 2 bases, with 5 bases lying between them. The CDR3 DNA reads TGTGCCAGCAGTGAAGCCAGGCCTGGAAACACCATATATTTT. Residues: CASSEARPGNTIYF.

Notes on this clone: At one end, the junction sequence differs from germline, possibly due to a read error. The V gene is TRBV29-1, the J gene TRBJ2-5; D is possibly TRBD1 (6 bases). Germline V gene data show CDR1 as SQVTM and CDR2 as ANQGSEA. The CDR3 runs to 13 residues. This chain's CDR3 is CSVEAGPGETRYF. CDR3 coding DNA: TGCAGCGTTGAAGCGGGACCAGGGGAGACCCGGTACTTC.